This passage covers 18 T cell receptor beta chains from one sample sequenced in a study of early T cells in non-severe SARS-CoV-2 infection (TCRdb year 2021). The library came from 5' RACE. Sequencing relied on a NextSeq 500. TCRdb reprocessing: public reads trimmed at Q25 with fastp, clones called with MiXCR, in-frame beta chains kept. One record per CDR3 amino acid sequence lists the most common genes and DNA. The sample contains 45,000 or so distinct CDR3 sequences, 23% of them found a single time. 4.6% of the sample goes to the ten largest clones. Sequencing used whole blood, obtained at baseline. These receptors originate from an adult who was a healthcare worker with PCR-confirmed SARS-CoV-2 infection or an uninfected control (not recorded which).

The rearrangement joins TRBV6-6 to TRBJ1-4; possible D gene TRBD1, 5 bases. Germline assignment: CDR1 MNHNY and CDR2 SVGAGI (reference sequence). This CDR3 is built from 13 residues. Trimming left V 8 bases short and J 4 bases short, with 11 bases between. The chain's CDR3 is CASGDSVNEKLFF. DNA for the CDR3: TGTGCCAGCGGAGACAGCGTTAATGAAAAACTGTTTTTT.

This clonotype came up a few times. The chain carries TRBV7-9 and TRBJ1-5, with unresolved D. This CDR3 comprises 16 residues. Trimming took 1 base from V and 0 from J, leaving 10 bases between them. Germline V gene lookup returns CDR1 SEHNR and CDR2 FQNEAQ (reference sequence). The CDR3 protein is CASSLEYGDSNQPQHF. The CDR3 DNA follows: TGTGCCAGCAGCTTAGAGTACGGGGATAGCAATCAGCCCCAGCATTTT.

This chain links TRBV6-5 with TRBJ2-2; D may be TRBD1 (5 bases). The V gene lost 2 bases and the J gene lost 1 base, with 5 bases spanning the gap. The V gene's germline CDR1 is MNHEY and CDR2 SVGAGI. This CDR3 is built from 14 residues. CDR3 sequence reads: CASSYTGNTGELFF. The CDR3 DNA reads TGTGCCAGCAGTTACACAGGGAACACCGGGGAGCTGTTTTTT.

V is TRBV6-6 and J is TRBJ1-5; D uncertain. Germline values: CDR1 MNHNY, CDR2 SVGAGI (reference sequence). V was clipped by 0 bases and J by 7 bases, with 10 bases between them. There are 14 residues in the CDR3. The CDR3 protein is CASSYSRGEQPQHF. The CDR3 coding sequence is TGTGCCAGCAGTTACTCGCGGGGAGAGCAGCCCCAGCATTTT.

This clonotype was seen once. The gene calls are TRBV20-1 and TRBJ2-7; either TRBD1 or TRBD2 may supply D (5 bases each). The CDR3 is 14 residues long. Germline assignment: CDR1 DFQATT and CDR2 SNEGSKA (reference sequence). With 3 bases removed from V and 0 bases from J, the gap between germline ends came to 12 bases. CDR3 DNA: TGCAGTGCTAGTCGGGGCCTAAGCTCCTACGAGCAGTACTTC. This encodes CSASRGLSSYEQYF.

This clonotype came up a few times. This rearrangement joins TRBV6-2 or TRBV6-3 to TRBJ2-5; D may be TRBD1 (6 bases). This CDR3 has 14 amino acids. CDR1 and CDR2 from the germline V gene are MNHEY and SVGEGT. V was shortened by 7 bases and J by 5 bases, with 17 bases between the two germline ends. The CDR3 coding sequence is TGTGCCAGCAAACAACAGGGTTCGCGCGAGACCCAGTACTTC. This codes for CASKQQGSRETQYF.

V is TRBV20-1 and J is TRBJ2-5; D is unresolved. V dropped 2 bases and J dropped 3 bases, with 10 bases sitting between them. CDR1 is DFQATT, CDR2 SNEGSKA, per germline (reference sequence). The length of the CDR3 is 13 residues. The CDR3 region is CSARPMQEETQYF. The CDR3 DNA is TGCAGTGCTAGACCTATGCAGGAAGAGACCCAGTACTTC.

The rearrangement uses TRBV27 and TRBJ2-1, with D hard to call. This CDR3 has 14 residues. From germline, CDR1 is MNHEY and CDR2 SMNVEV (reference sequence). Trimming cost V 11 bases and J 2 bases, with 16 bases left between them. CDR3 in amino acids: CAAARRQAYNEQFF. CDR3 coding DNA: TGTGCCGCAGCGAGGCGGCAGGCCTACAATGAGCAGTTCTTC.

This clonotype was detected a few times. The chain joins TRBV28 to TRBJ2-4; D possibly corresponds to TRBD1 (6 bases). The ends were cut back, 5 bases at V and 7 bases at J, with 15 bases in the middle. The germline gives CDR1 MDHEN, CDR2 SYDVKM. This CDR3 region has 14 residues. CDR3 region: CASSPDSHLNIQYF. The CDR3 DNA follows: TGTGCCAGCAGTCCGGACAGCCACCTTAACATTCAGTACTTC.

The table lists this clonotype with a count of one. The V and J genes are TRBV7-2 and TRBJ2-2; D gene ambiguous. Per germline, CDR1 SGHTA and CDR2 FQGNSA. This CDR3 has 16 residues. V gave up 4 bases and J gave up 2 bases, with 14 bases separating them. DNA for the CDR3: TGTGCCAGCAGCTCCCGCGTGACTGCAAACACCGGGGAGCTGTTTTTT. Protein: CASSSRVTANTGELFF.

This clonotype has a handful of counts. CDR3 in DNA: TGTGCCAGCAGTTACAGGGGACCTAACACTGAAGCTTTCTTT. Amino acid sequence: CASSYRGPNTEAFF. V is TRBV27 and J is TRBJ1-1; 7 bases fit TRBD1. From germline, CDR1 is MNHEY and CDR2 SMNVEV (reference sequence). The V segment lost 4 bases and the J segment 2 bases; nucleotides outside the gene matches: 4. The CDR3 contains 14 residues.

The table lists this clonotype with a few counts. The junction shows a germline mismatch at one end, possibly a read error. The V gene is TRBV25-1, the J gene TRBJ1-1, with TRBD1 matching over 7 bases. Germline assignment: CDR1 MGHDK and CDR2 SYGVNS. This CDR3 has 10 residues. The CDR3 DNA follows: TGTGCCAGCAGTGATGGACAGGAGATCTTT. This translates into CASSDGQEIF.

A few counts support this clonotype. V is TRBV29-1 and J is TRBJ2-2, with D possibly being TRBD1 or TRBD2 (5 bases each). The CDR3 runs 14 residues. V lost 1 base to trimming and J lost 1 base, with 7 bases between them. Germline values: CDR1 SQVTM, CDR2 ANQGSEA. The CDR3 spells CSVEAGRNTGELFF. As DNA, the CDR3 is TGCAGCGTTGAAGCAGGGAGGAACACCGGGGAGCTGTTTTTT.

The chain carries TRBV29-1 and TRBJ1-2; D is uncertain. This CDR3 comprises 11 residues. V lost 5 bases and J lost 7, with 11 bases in between. Germline V gene sequence: CDR1 SQVTM, CDR2 ANQGSEA. The CDR3 DNA follows: TGCAGCGTTCGGGAAGCTTTTGGCTACACCTTC. Translation: CSVREAFGYTF.

The CDR3 DNA sequence: TGTGCCAGCAGTTATACGGGACTCAGGAACACTGAAGCTTTCTTT. This sequence encodes CASSYTGLRNTEAFF. The gene calls are TRBV12-3 or TRBV12-4 and TRBJ1-1; TRBD1 might be the D (5 bases). Trimming took 4 bases from V and 1 from J, leaving 13 bases between them. The CDR3 extends over 15 amino acids.

The gene calls are TRBV21-1 and TRBJ2-5; the D call TRBD1 from the table was never checked on the DNA. TRBV21-1 is given as a pseudogene. CDR3 size: 16 residues. CDR3: CASRDGDRWPHGTQYF. CDR3 DNA: TGTGCCAGCAGGGATGGGGACAGGTGGCCGCATGGGACCCAGTACTTC.

The CDR3 bases are TGTGCCAGTAGTATAGGGCCCTCCTACGAGCAGTACTTC. Translated: CASSIGPSYEQYF. The V gene is TRBV19, the J gene TRBJ2-7; no clear D gene. Germline CDR1 is LNHDA and CDR2 is SQIVND (reference sequence). V lost 1 base, J lost 0 bases, and 4 bases lay in between. The CDR3 is 13 residues long.

At least ten counts were recorded for this clonotype. CDR3 sequence reads: CASSQDSRDGEQFF. For the CDR3, the DNA is TGCGCCAGCAGCCAAGACTCCCGGGATGGTGAGCAGTTCTTC. The V call is TRBV4-3, the J call TRBJ2-1, with D perhaps matching TRBD2 (5 bases). In germline, CDR1 is LGHNA, CDR2 YSLEER. V lost 0 bases and J 9 bases, leaving 12 bases between the germline ends. This CDR3 comprises 14 residues.